The 32 T cell receptor beta chains listed next were all sequenced from one sample in a study of T cells in Graves' hyperthyroidism and ophthalmopathy. TCR beta CDR3 regions were amplified from RNA transcripts. With the HTBI primer set, the TCR CDR3 went through a first round of RT-PCR. TCRdb itself ran the multiplex PCR reads through MiXCR, one entry per CDR3 protein. The sample consists of tens of thousands of distinct CDR3 sequences, under 55% of them appearing once. Sequenced input: blood. These receptors were collected from a woman in her 30s with Graves' hyperthyroidism.

This clonotype is categorized as medium-sized. The J gene is TRBJ2-1, the V gene TRBV24-1, with a weak D call TRBD2 (6 bases). Germline V gene lookup returns CDR1 KGHDR and CDR2 SFDVKD. This CDR3 has 13 amino acids. Between the trimmed V and J ends, which lost 7 bases and 12 bases, there was a span of 18 bases. This CDR3 reads CATSGGTTLGQFF. Here the CDR3 DNA reads TGTGCCACCAGCGGAGGGACCACCCTCGGGCAGTTCTTC.

This clonotype is deemed medium-sized. This rearrangement joins TRBV7-9 to TRBJ2-7; 8 nucleotides line up with TRBD2. V was pared by 8 bases and J by 2 bases, with 5 bases of the junction left unmatched. Germline lookup yields CDR1 SEHNR and CDR2 FQNEAQ (reference sequence). The CDR3 totals 13 residues. The CDR3 nucleotides are TGTGCCAGCCGGCGGGAGGCAGCCTACGAGCAGTACTTC. Its protein product is CASRREAAYEQYF. Based on the CDR3 plus reference TRBV7-9 and TRBJ2-7, the full variable domain is DTGVSQNPRHKITKRGQNVTFRCDPISEHNRLYWYRQTLGQGPEFLTYFQNEAQLEKSRLLSDRFSAERPKGSFSTLEIQRTEQGDSAMYLCASRREAAYEQYFGPGTRLTVT.

As regards this clonotype: A junction boundary mismatches the germline segment, possibly from a read error. The V call is TRBV9, the J call TRBJ2-7, with 10 bases that match TRBD1. The germline V gene has CDR1 SGDLS and CDR2 YYNGEE. This CDR3 is built from 14 residues. CDR3 DNA sequence: TGCGCTGGTGGCAGGGACAGGGGATCCTACGAGCAGTACTTC. This codes for CAGGRDRGSYEQYF.

For this clonotype: The CDR3 carries no conserved terminal phenylalanine or tryptophan, so it likely arises from a read error. The rearrangement joins TRBV20-1 to TRBJ1-5; D not certain. V was clipped by 3 bases and J by 11 bases, with 20 bases between them. This CDR3 region has 14 residues. Germline V gives CDR1 DFQATT, CDR2 SNEGSKA (reference sequence). The CDR3 region is CSASRGRAGETQHL. The CDR3 DNA reads TGCAGTGCTAGTCGCGGGAGGGCTGGAGAGACCCAGCATTTG.

This clonotype was seen just once. The CDR3 region is CAISESGPLTYEQYF. The CDR3 nucleotides read TGTGCCATCAGTGAGTCGGGTCCCCTTACCTACGAGCAGTACTTC. The genes are TRBV10-3 and TRBJ2-7; D call uncertain. This CDR3 region has 15 residues. Trimming shortened V by 0 bases and J by 2 bases, and 11 bases separated the two germline ends. CDR1 is ENHRY, CDR2 SYGVKD, per germline.

This clonotype was seen repeatedly, ten times or more. The rearrangement uses TRBV13 and TRBJ1-2; 7 bases agree with TRBD1. V gave up 5 bases and J gave up 8 bases; unmatched junction bases: 11. The CDR3 has 14 residues. Per germline, CDR1 PRHDT and CDR2 FYEKMQ (reference sequence). CDR3 sequence (DNA): TGTGCCAGCAGCGACCGACAGGGCCAGGGCGGCTACACCTTC. This gives the protein CASSDRQGQGGYTF.

This clonotype was recorded at least ten times. The rearrangement joins TRBV6-1 to TRBJ1-4, with a tentative D call TRBD1 (6 bases). V was clipped by 6 bases and J by 1 base, with 12 bases between them. This CDR3 spans 15 amino acids. Germline loops: CDR1 MNHNS, CDR2 SASEGT. CDR3 region: CASRLTDRTNEKLFF. The CDR3 coding sequence is TGTGCCAGCAGATTAACGGACAGAACTAATGAAAAACTGTTTTTT.

This clonotype was recorded at least ten times. The chain uses TRBV7-9 and TRBJ2-1; 10 nucleotides match TRBD1. The CDR3 runs to 16 residues. Looked up from germline, CDR1 is SEHNR and CDR2 is FQNEAQ (reference sequence). V dropped 5 bases and J dropped 1; count of bases not matched to a gene: 5. The CDR3 DNA is TGTGCCAGCAGCCCTCGGGACAGGGGTTCCTACAATGAGCAGTTCTTC. It specifies CASSPRDRGSYNEQFF.

This clonotype rates as medium-sized. The rearrangement uses TRBV7-8 and TRBJ1-6, with TRBD1 matching 10 bases. Germline loops: CDR1 SGHVS, CDR2 FQNEAQ. The CDR3 contains 16 residues. J was trimmed by 10 bases and V by 2 bases; bases with no gene match: 8. CDR3 in amino acids: CASSLSPGQGQSPLHF. CDR3 nucleotide sequence: TGTGCCAGCAGCTTATCCCCGGGACAGGGGCAATCACCCCTCCACTTT.

The chain couples TRBV2 to TRBJ2-2; 9 positions match TRBD1. The CDR3 runs 17 residues. With V trimmed by 6 bases and J by 1 base, 9 bases remained unmatched. Germline CDR1 is SNHLY and CDR2 is FYNNEI. The CDR3: CASRITTGGKNTGELFF. CDR3 DNA sequence: TGTGCCAGCAGGATCACGACAGGGGGAAAGAACACCGGGGAGCTGTTTTTT. Combining the CDR3 with reference TRBV2 and TRBJ2-2 gives the whole variable domain EPEVTQTPSHQVTQMGQEVILRCVPISNHLYFYWYRQILGQKVEFLVSFYNNEISEKSEIFDDQFSVERPDGSNFTLKIRSTKLEDSAMYFCASRITTGGKNTGELFFGEGSRLTVL.

At least ten counts were recorded for this clonotype. This chain uses TRBV19 with TRBJ1-1, with unresolved D. The CDR3 consists of 13 residues. Germline V gives CDR1 LNHDA, CDR2 SQIVND (reference sequence). V lost 5 bases to trimming and J lost 2 bases, with 9 bases between them. This CDR3 reads CASSLSENTEAFF. In DNA form, the CDR3 reads TGTGCCAGTAGTCTCTCAGAAAACACTGAAGCTTTCTTT.

The chain recombines TRBV10-2 with TRBJ2-7; D might be TRBD1 (5 bases). This CDR3 region has 14 residues. Germline lookup yields CDR1 WSHSY and CDR2 SAAADI. V lost 6 bases, J lost 0 bases, and 12 bases lay in between. CDR3 sequence: CASSDDSHSYEQYF. CDR3 bases: TGCGCCAGCAGCGACGACAGTCACTCCTACGAGCAGTACTTC.

This clonotype was seen at least ten times. The chain carries TRBV7-3 and TRBJ2-2; D gene ambiguous. Germline loops: CDR1 SGHTA, CDR2 FQGTGA. The CDR3 totals 13 residues. The V and J ends lost 5 bases and 4 bases respectively, with 8 bases between them. The CDR3 region has the DNA TGTGCCAGCAGCCGCCCGGGCACCGGGGAGCTGTTTTTT. Encoded protein: CASSRPGTGELFF.

This clonotype appeared many times. The J gene is TRBJ1-4, the V gene TRBV28, with TRBD1 as a possible D gene (5 bases). The germline V gene encodes CDR1 MDHEN and CDR2 SYDVKM. Trimming left V 3 bases short and J 7 bases short, with 12 bases between. This CDR3 is built from 14 residues. CDR3 nucleotide sequence: TGTGCCAGCAGTTTTGAGGGGTTTGGTGAAAAACTGTTTTTT. This codes for CASSFEGFGEKLFF.

In this sample, this clonotype is medium-sized (0.01 to 0.1%). The chain is built from TRBV7-8 and TRBJ1-4; D unclear. Germline V gene sequence: CDR1 SGHVS, CDR2 FQNEAQ. The CDR3 spans 12 residues. The V gene lost 1 base and the J gene lost 7 bases, with 4 bases spanning the gap. CDR3 amino acids: CASSLGGEKLFF. The CDR3, as DNA: TGTGCCAGCAGCTTAGGCGGTGAAAAACTGTTTTTT.

This clonotype was seen at least ten times. The gene calls are TRBV4-1 and TRBJ2-2, with a weak D call TRBD1 (5 bases). Germline V gives CDR1 MGHRA, CDR2 YSYEKL. This CDR3 spans 16 amino acids. Trimming cost V 0 bases and J 1 base, with 9 bases left between them. Here the CDR3 reads CASSQEGVLNTGELFF. CDR3 coding DNA: TGCGCCAGCAGCCAAGAAGGGGTCCTGAACACCGGGGAGCTGTTTTTT.

The CDR3 region has the DNA TGTGCCAGCAGCTTGGACAGCTCAACCTACGAGCAGTACTTC. Translation: CASSLDSSTYEQYF. The V gene is TRBV5-5, the J gene TRBJ2-7; D is unresolved. Germline CDR1 and CDR2: SGHKS and YYEKEE (reference sequence). The CDR3 contains 14 residues. Trimming took off 0 bases at V and 2 bases at J, with 9 bases between the two ends.

The chain carries TRBV24-1 and TRBJ1-5; perhaps TRBD1 as D (6 bases). V was trimmed by 4 bases and J by 0 bases, leaving 9 bases between them. CDR3 length: 15 residues. Germline CDR1 and CDR2: KGHDR and SFDVKD. The CDR3 sequence is CATSEGTISNQPQHF. The CDR3 coding sequence is TGTGCCACCAGTGAAGGGACAATTAGCAATCAGCCCCAGCATTTT.

This rearrangement joins TRBV24-1 to TRBJ2-3; D uncertain. Germline values: CDR1 KGHDR, CDR2 SFDVKD. CDR3 size: 16 residues. The CDR3 sequence: CVISERFYGNTDTQYF. The CDR3 nucleotides are TGTGTCATCAGCGAAAGATTTTACGGCAACACAGATACGCAGTATTTT.

Relative to its sample, this clonotype is medium-sized. The chain links TRBV7-9 to TRBJ1-5; D might be TRBD1 (5 bases). The germline V gene encodes CDR1 SEHNR and CDR2 FQNEAQ (reference sequence). Trimming took off 3 bases at V and 11 bases at J, with 14 bases between the two ends. The CDR3 is made up of 13 amino acids. CDR3 sequence: CASSLEGTTTQHF. CDR3 bases: TGTGCCAGCAGCTTGGAGGGGACGACGACCCAGCATTTT.

The rearrangement links TRBV19 to TRBJ1-5; D is unclear. The germline V and J ends were trimmed by 8 bases and 3 bases, with 17 bases remaining between them. The CDR3 length is 15 residues. The V gene's germline CDR1 is LNHDA and CDR2 SQIVND (reference sequence). The CDR3 is CASYGSEGYNQPQHF. DNA of the CDR3: TGTGCCAGTTATGGCAGTGAAGGTTACAATCAGCCCCAGCATTTT.

This clonotype was detected many times. The chain combines TRBV2 with TRBJ1-4; D remains ambiguous. CDR1 and CDR2 (germline): SNHLY, FYNNEI. Trimming pared 6 bases from V and 7 bases from J, leaving 9 bases between. CDR3 length: 12 residues. This CDR3 is CASRKGGEKLFF. The CDR3 region has the DNA TGTGCCAGCAGGAAAGGAGGTGAAAAACTGTTTTTT.

There are many counts of this clonotype. This chain uses TRBV30 with TRBJ1-1; 7 bases agree with TRBD1. The CDR3 runs to 12 residues. J was trimmed by 4 bases and V by 4 bases; bases with no gene match: 3. Germline lookup yields CDR1 GTSNPN and CDR2 SVGIG (reference sequence). CDR3 bases: TGTGCCTGGACAGGGGGGAGCACTGAAGCTTTCTTT. Protein sequence: CAWTGGSTEAFF.

A word on this clonotype: The CDR3 does not end in the conserved phenylalanine or tryptophan, so this is likely a read error. This chain links TRBV14 with TRBJ1-1; 7 bases match TRBD1. The CDR3 covers 13 residues. The germline gives CDR1 SGHDN, CDR2 FVKESK. Written as DNA, the CDR3 is TGTGCCAGCGGCCAAGCAGGGACAGCTGAAGCTTTCCTT. It yields the protein CASGQAGTAEAFL.

Ten or more counts support this clonotype. The chain has TRBV5-8 and TRBJ2-1; 11 bases align to TRBD2. The length of the CDR3 is 16 residues. With 5 bases clipped from V and 4 bases from J, the junction kept 8 bases outside the gene matches. Germline V CDR1 and CDR2: SGHTS, YDEGEE. CDR3 protein: CASRLPTSGKYNEQFF. CDR3 DNA: TGTGCCAGCAGACTTCCGACTAGCGGGAAATACAATGAGCAGTTCTTC.

The genes are TRBV7-8 and TRBJ2-1, with TRBD2 identical over 10 bases. Per germline, CDR1 SGHVS and CDR2 FQNEAQ. V lost 4 bases and J lost 4; bases outside the gene matches: 7. CDR3 length: 16 amino acids. CDR3 sequence (DNA): TGTGCCAGCAGCTCGCCTTGGACTAGCGGTTACAATGAGCAGTTCTTC. Encoded protein: CASSSPWTSGYNEQFF.

This clonotype occurred many times. The gene calls are TRBV12-3 or TRBV12-4 and TRBJ1-2; tentatively, D is TRBD1 (6 bases). V was trimmed by 7 bases and J by 6 bases, leaving 15 bases between them. This CDR3 contains 13 residues. CDR3 in DNA: TGTGCCAGCACACCGGGAGGGACACATGGCTACACCTTC. Protein product: CASTPGGTHGYTF.

This clonotype came up once. Without the conserved terminal phenylalanine or tryptophan, this CDR3 likely stems from a read error. The chain recombines TRBV20-1 with TRBJ2-4; possible D gene TRBD1, 6 bases. Per germline, CDR1 DFQATT and CDR2 SNEGSKA (reference sequence). Between the trimmed V and J ends, which lost 4 bases and 11 bases, there was a span of 18 bases. The CDR3 spans 13 residues. The CDR3 spells CSANADRGNVQYC. The DNA of the CDR3 is TGCAGTGCTAATGCGGATAGGGGGAACGTTCAGTACTGC.

This clonotype occurred many times. V is TRBV9 and J is TRBJ2-2; D gene ambiguous. Trimming stripped 0 bases from V and 4 bases from J, with 7 bases between. Germline CDR1 is SGDLS and CDR2 is YYNGEE. This CDR3 region has 14 residues. Here the CDR3 DNA reads TGTGCCAGCAGCGTAGCTGAACTCACCGGGGAGCTGTTTTTT. It codes for CASSVAELTGELFF.

The chain couples TRBV5-4 to TRBJ2-5, with D possibly being TRBD1 (5 bases). This CDR3 has 13 amino acids. Trimming stripped 3 bases from V and 4 bases from J, with 10 bases between. The germline gives CDR1 SGHNT, CDR2 YYREEE (reference sequence). The CDR3, as DNA: TGTGCCAGCAGCTCGACAGAGAGAGAGACCCAGTACTTC. Translated: CASSSTERETQYF.

A few counts support this clonotype. V and J are TRBV7-6 and TRBJ2-1, with 10 positions matching TRBD2. The germline gives CDR1 SGHVS, CDR2 FNYEAQ. CDR3 size: 16 residues. The ends lost 8 bases at V and 2 bases at J; junction bases unmatched: 9. The DNA of the CDR3 is TGTGCCAGCGGCTCTAGCGGGAGTCCCACCTACAATGAGCAGTTCTTC. Residues: CASGSSGSPTYNEQFF.

This chain uses TRBV20-1 with TRBJ1-5; 11 bases fit TRBD1. This CDR3 has 16 amino acids. Germline trimming cut 1 base from V and 7 bases from J; bases unmatched to any gene: 9. Germline V gene sequence: CDR1 DFQATT, CDR2 SNEGSKA (reference sequence). The CDR3 reads CSARVLGQGVGQPQHF. The CDR3 region has the DNA TGCAGTGCTAGAGTCTTGGGACAGGGGGTTGGACAGCCCCAGCATTTT.